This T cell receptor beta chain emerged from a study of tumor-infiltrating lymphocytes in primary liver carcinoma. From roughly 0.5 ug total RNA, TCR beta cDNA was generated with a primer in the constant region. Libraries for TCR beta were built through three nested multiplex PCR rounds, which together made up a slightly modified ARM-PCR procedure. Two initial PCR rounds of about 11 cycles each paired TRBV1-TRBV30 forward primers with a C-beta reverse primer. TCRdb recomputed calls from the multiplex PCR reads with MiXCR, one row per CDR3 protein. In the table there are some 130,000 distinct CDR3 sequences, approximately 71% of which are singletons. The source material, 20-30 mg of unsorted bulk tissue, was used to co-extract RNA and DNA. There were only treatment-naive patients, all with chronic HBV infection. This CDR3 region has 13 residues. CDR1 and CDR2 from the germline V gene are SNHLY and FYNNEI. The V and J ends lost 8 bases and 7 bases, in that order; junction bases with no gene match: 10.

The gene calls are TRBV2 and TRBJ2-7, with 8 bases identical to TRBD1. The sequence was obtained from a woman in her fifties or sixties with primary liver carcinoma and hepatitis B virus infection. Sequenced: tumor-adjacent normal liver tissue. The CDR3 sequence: CASVGQGAREQYF. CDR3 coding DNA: TGTGCCAGCGTGGGGCAGGGGGCTAGGGAGCAGTACTTC.